What follows are 23 T cell receptor beta chains derived from one specimen sequenced in a study of blood T cell repertoires in COVID-19. Data came from immunoSEQ multiplex PCR; TCRdb stores just in-frame clones and leaves some out. Of just over 300,000 clones in the sample, 89% were seen once. The sequencing sample was made of peripheral blood. These receptors were taken from a woman in her 30s with COVID-19, enrolled during active disease.

The chain joins TRBV11-2 to TRBJ2-7; maybe TRBD2 (6 bases). Germline-derived CDR1 and CDR2 are SGHAT and FQNNGV. V dropped 5 bases and J dropped 3 bases, with 11 bases sitting between them. CDR3 length equals 13 residues. The CDR3: CASSQGGYYEQYV. As DNA, the CDR3 is TGTGCCAGCAGCCAGGGAGGCTACTACGAGCAGTACGTC.

The chain employs TRBV27 and TRBJ1-1; perhaps TRBD1 as D (5 bases). The CDR3 is 16 amino acids. The germline V and J ends were trimmed by 4 bases and 3 bases, with 18 bases remaining between them. Germline V lookup: CDR1 MNHEY, CDR2 SMNVEV (reference sequence). CDR3 protein: CASSSRFQGGDTEAFF. The CDR3, as DNA: TGTGCCAGCAGTTCGCGATTCCAGGGTGGGGACACTGAAGCTTTCTTT.

As DNA, the CDR3 is TGTGCCAGTGGAGGGACAGGGGGTCAGCCCCAGCATTTT. Protein: CASGGTGGQPQHF. The chain uses TRBV19 and TRBJ1-5; 11 nucleotides align to TRBD1. The germline CDR1 and CDR2 sequences are LNHDA and SQIVND (reference sequence). The CDR3 has 13 amino acids. Losses at the gene ends were 8 bases for V and 6 bases for J; bases not matched to a gene: 3.

V and J are TRBV19 and TRBJ2-1, with 7 nucleotides matching TRBD1. This CDR3 is 13 amino acids long. Per the germline V gene, CDR1 is LNHDA and CDR2 is SQIVND (reference sequence). Trimming removed 5 bases from V and 7 bases from J; junction bases left unmatched: 5. DNA of the CDR3: TGTGCCAGTAGTTTTGGGGGACAGAATGAGCAGTTCTTC. This gives the protein CASSFGGQNEQFF.

The chain combines TRBV29-1 with TRBJ2-2, with 8 nucleotides matching TRBD1. From germline, CDR1 is SQVTM and CDR2 ANQGSEA. Germline trimming cut 4 bases from V and 4 bases from J; bases unmatched to any gene: 8. CDR3 size: 15 residues. Here the CDR3 DNA reads TGCAGCGTTGCCAGGGGGCCCGGGGGCACCGGGGAGCTGTTTTTT. Translation: CSVARGPGGTGELFF.

The chain is built from TRBV11-3 and TRBJ2-3; TRBD1 aligns across 10 bases. CDR1 and CDR2 from the germline V gene are SGHNT and YENEEA. This CDR3 contains 18 residues. V trimming: 1 base; J trimming: 6 bases; junction bases outside the gene matches: 13. The CDR3 loop reads CASSLGDRGRNSFDTQYF. CDR3 coding DNA: TGTGCCAGCAGCTTAGGTGACAGGGGGCGGAATTCTTTTGATACGCAGTATTTT.

The chain joins TRBV7-8 to TRBJ2-7, with 8 bases matching TRBD1. Per the germline V gene, CDR1 is SGHVS and CDR2 is FQNEAQ. CDR3 length equals 16 residues. The trim removed 4 bases at V and 5 bases at J, leaving 13 bases unmatched. CDR3 region: CASSYLAGGASNEQYV. The CDR3 DNA is TGTGCCAGCAGCTATTTGGCAGGGGGCGCATCTAACGAGCAGTACGTC.

V and J are TRBV3-1 (or the pseudogene TRBV3-2) and TRBJ1-1; D ambiguous. The CDR3 is made up of 17 amino acids. V was pared by 2 bases and J by 1 base, with 17 bases between. Per the germline V gene, CDR1 is LGHDT and CDR2 is YNNKEL (reference sequence). The CDR3, as DNA: TGTGCCAGCAGCCAACCCCCGTGGCGGCAGCAGAACACTGAAGCTTTCTTT. Residues: CASSQPPWRQQNTEAFF.

J is TRBJ2-1 and V is TRBV5-4; TRBD2 aligns across 9 bases. Germline V lookup: CDR1 SGHNT, CDR2 YYREEE (reference sequence). Germline trimming cut 0 bases from V and 0 bases from J; bases unmatched to any gene: 1. This CDR3 spans 16 amino acids. The CDR3 protein is CASSLARGGSYNEQFF. CDR3 DNA: TGTGCCAGCAGCTTGGCGCGGGGGGGCTCCTACAATGAGCAGTTCTTC.

A single count supports this clone. The chain carries TRBV19 and TRBJ2-5; 8 bases align to TRBD2. Losses at the gene ends were 4 bases for V and 5 bases for J; bases not matched to a gene: 9. The CDR3 runs to 15 residues. Per the germline V gene, CDR1 is LNHDA and CDR2 is SQIVND (reference sequence). CDR3: CASSTTGTSTETQYF. The DNA for the CDR3 is TGTGCCAGTAGTACAACCGGGACTAGTACCGAGACCCAGTACTTC.

The rearrangement uses TRBV15 and TRBJ1-6; D is possibly TRBD1 (6 bases). The CDR3 has 13 residues. The V gene lost 0 bases and the J gene lost 12 bases, with 9 bases spanning the gap. Germline CDR1 is LNHNV and CDR2 is YYDKDF (reference sequence). CDR3: CATSRDQGRPLHF. As DNA, the CDR3 is TGTGCCACCAGCAGAGATCAGGGGAGACCCCTCCACTTT.

The rearrangement joins TRBV5-5 to TRBJ1-3; D call uncertain. This CDR3 comprises 15 residues. The germline V gene encodes CDR1 SGHKS and CDR2 YYEKEE (reference sequence). Trimming cost V 7 bases and J 0 bases, with 14 bases left between them. CDR3 DNA: TGTGCCAGCCGCCGTGGCCCGGGCTCTGGAAACACCATATATTTT. It is translated as CASRRGPGSGNTIYF.

This rearrangement joins TRBV15 to TRBJ2-1, with D possibly matching TRBD2 (6 bases). V lost 5 bases to trimming and J lost 3 bases, with 20 bases between them. Germline CDR1 reads LNHNV; CDR2 reads YYDKDF (reference sequence). The CDR3 has 17 amino acids. The CDR3 coding sequence is TGTGCCACCAGCGCACGGATTGGGACTTCGCGCTACAATGAGCAGTTCTTC. The encoded protein is CATSARIGTSRYNEQFF.

The V and J genes are TRBV5-1 and TRBJ1-2; 9 bases map to TRBD1. V dropped 3 bases and J dropped 8; count of bases not matched to a gene: 8. The V gene's germline CDR1 is SGHRS and CDR2 YFSETQ. The CDR3 consists of 14 residues. The CDR3 here is CASSSVQGAWGYTF. The CDR3 DNA sequence: TGCGCCAGCAGCTCTGTACAGGGGGCTTGGGGCTACACCTTC.

The V and J genes are TRBV11-2 and TRBJ1-2; 9 bases agree with TRBD1. From germline, CDR1 is SGHAT and CDR2 FQNNGV. V was clipped by 7 bases and J by 6 bases; unmatched bases: 9. The CDR3 covers 14 residues. In DNA, the CDR3 is TGTGCCAGCACCTCGGGGACAGGGATTAATGGCTACACCTTC. Its translation is CASTSGTGINGYTF. The full variable domain, its missing parts supplied by reference TRBV11-2 and TRBJ1-2, is EAGVAQSPRYKIIEKRQSVAFWCNPISGHATLYWYQQILGQGPKLLIQFQNNGVVDDSQLPKDRFSAERLKGVDSTLKIQPAKLEDSAVYLCASTSGTGINGYTFGSGTRLTVV.

J is TRBJ2-5 and V is TRBV13; 11 nucleotides align to TRBD1. The CDR3 consists of 15 residues. Trimming at V came to 4 bases and at J to 5 bases, leaving 6 bases not matched to a gene. The germline V gene has CDR1 PRHDT and CDR2 FYEKMQ (reference sequence). This chain's CDR3 is CASSYRTGGGETQYF. CDR3 in DNA: TGTGCCAGCAGCTACCGGACAGGGGGCGGGGAGACCCAGTACTTC.

The gene calls are TRBV3-1 (or the pseudogene TRBV3-2) and TRBJ2-3, with 11 bases identical to TRBD1. Germline loops: CDR1 LGHDT, CDR2 YNNKEL (reference sequence). Trimming at V came to 4 bases and at J to 6 bases, leaving 3 bases not matched to a gene. The CDR3 covers 14 residues. The CDR3 protein is CASSLGTGGDTQYF. CDR3 sequence (DNA): TGTGCCAGCAGCCTCGGGACAGGGGGGGATACGCAGTATTTT.

The chain recombines TRBV5-1 with TRBJ1-6; possibly TRBD1 for D (6 bases). The CDR3 has 17 amino acids. Per germline, CDR1 SGHRS and CDR2 YFSETQ. Trimming removed 3 bases from V and 4 bases from J, with 17 bases in between. CDR3 residues: CASSSAPTGTYNSPLHF. DNA of the CDR3: TGCGCCAGCAGCTCGGCCCCCACGGGGACATATAATTCACCCCTCCACTTT.

This clone was recorded a few times. The chain recombines TRBV6-5 with TRBJ1-2, with D unclear. Germline lookup yields CDR1 MNHEY and CDR2 SVGAGI. V was trimmed by 8 bases and J by 0 bases, leaving 13 bases between them. This CDR3 region has 14 residues. The CDR3 DNA reads TGTGCCAGCCTTCCCTACGGAGCTAACTATGGCTACACCTTC. This codes for CASLPYGANYGYTF.

The gene calls are TRBV28 and TRBJ1-5; D perhaps matches TRBD1 (5 bases). In germline, CDR1 is MDHEN, CDR2 SYDVKM. This CDR3 is 13 amino acids long. The V and J ends lost 5 bases and 5 bases respectively, with 10 bases between them. CDR3 nucleotide sequence: TGTGCCAGCAGTCTGACAGTAGATCAGCCCCAGCATTTT. This translates into CASSLTVDQPQHF.

The genes are TRBV4-1 and TRBJ2-1, with D possibly TRBD2 on 6 matching bases. The germline gives CDR1 MGHRA, CDR2 YSYEKL. The V and J ends lost 0 bases and 6 bases respectively, with 9 bases between them. CDR3 length: 14 amino acids. CDR3 DNA: TGCGCCAGCAGCCAAGATGAGGGAGGCAATGAGCAGTTCTTC. Protein sequence: CASSQDEGGNEQFF.

This clone has only a few counts. The gene calls are TRBV6-6 and TRBJ2-2; D gene uncertain. CDR1 is MNHNY and CDR2 is SVGAGI in the germline V gene (reference sequence). The CDR3 has 12 amino acids. The germline V and J ends were trimmed by 7 bases and 1 base, with 4 bases remaining between them. CDR3 sequence reads: CASIGNTGELFF. In DNA form, the CDR3 reads TGTGCCAGCATCGGGAACACCGGGGAGCTGTTTTTT.

This chain connects TRBV7-9 to TRBJ1-6; the match to TRBD1 covers 8 bases. CDR1 is SEHNR, CDR2 FQNEAQ, per germline (reference sequence). The CDR3 extends over 13 amino acids. Unmatched junction bases numbered 2, after V lost 4 bases and J lost 9 bases. The CDR3: CASSWDRPSPLHF. Here the CDR3 DNA reads TGTGCCAGCAGCTGGGACAGGCCTTCACCCCTCCACTTT.